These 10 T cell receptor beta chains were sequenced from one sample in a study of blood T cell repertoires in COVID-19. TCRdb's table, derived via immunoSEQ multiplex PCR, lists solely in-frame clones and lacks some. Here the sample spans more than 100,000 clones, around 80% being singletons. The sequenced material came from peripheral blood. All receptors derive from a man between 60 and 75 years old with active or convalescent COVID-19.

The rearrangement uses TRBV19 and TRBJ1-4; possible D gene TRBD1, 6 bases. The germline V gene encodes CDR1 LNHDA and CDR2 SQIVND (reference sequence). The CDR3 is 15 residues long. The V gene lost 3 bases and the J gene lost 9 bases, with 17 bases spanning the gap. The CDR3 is CASSILPAGGQKLFF. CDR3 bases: TGTGCCAGTAGTATTCTCCCCGCGGGGGGCCAAAAACTGTTTTTT.

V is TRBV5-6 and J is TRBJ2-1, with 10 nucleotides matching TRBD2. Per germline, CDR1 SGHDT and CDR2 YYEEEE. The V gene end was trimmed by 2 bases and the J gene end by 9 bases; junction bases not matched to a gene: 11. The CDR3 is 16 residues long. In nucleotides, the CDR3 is TGTGCCAGCAGCTTACGAAGTCTAGCGGGAGTGGTTGAGCAGTTCTTC. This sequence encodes CASSLRSLAGVVEQFF.

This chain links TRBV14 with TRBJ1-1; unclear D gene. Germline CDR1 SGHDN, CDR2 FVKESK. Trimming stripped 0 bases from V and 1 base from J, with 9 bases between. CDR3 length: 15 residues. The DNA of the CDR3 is TGTGCCAGCAGCCAAGATCTTGGAGGGAACACTGAAGCTTTCTTT. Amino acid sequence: CASSQDLGGNTEAFF. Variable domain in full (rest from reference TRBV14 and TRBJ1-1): EAGVTQFPSHSVIEKGQTVTLRCDPISGHDNLYWYRRVMGKEIKFLLHFVKESKQDESGMPNNRFLAERTGGTYSTLKVQPAELEDSGVYFCASSQDLGGNTEAFFGQGTRLTVV.

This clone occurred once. The CDR3, as DNA: TGTGCCAGCAGCCAAGATGGGACAGGGGCCTACAATGAGCAGTTCTTC. Its protein is CASSQDGTGAYNEQFF. This chain links TRBV14 with TRBJ2-1; 10 nucleotides align to TRBD1. The CDR3 covers 16 residues. Germline assignment: CDR1 SGHDN and CDR2 FVKESK. J was trimmed by 2 bases and V by 0 bases; bases with no gene match: 1.

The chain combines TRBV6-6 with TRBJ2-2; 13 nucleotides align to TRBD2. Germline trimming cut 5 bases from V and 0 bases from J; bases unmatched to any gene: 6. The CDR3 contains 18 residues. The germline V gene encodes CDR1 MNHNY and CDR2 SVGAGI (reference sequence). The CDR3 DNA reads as TGTGCCAGCAGTCCCCACGGACTAGCGGGAGCGAACACCGGGGAGCTGTTTTTT. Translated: CASSPHGLAGANTGELFF.

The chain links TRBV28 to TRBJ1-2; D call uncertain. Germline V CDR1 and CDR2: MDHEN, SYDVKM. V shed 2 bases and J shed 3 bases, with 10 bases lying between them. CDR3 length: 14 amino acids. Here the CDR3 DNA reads TGTGCCAGCAGTTTAGGAGGGCTGTACTATGGCTACACCTTC. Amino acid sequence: CASSLGGLYYGYTF.

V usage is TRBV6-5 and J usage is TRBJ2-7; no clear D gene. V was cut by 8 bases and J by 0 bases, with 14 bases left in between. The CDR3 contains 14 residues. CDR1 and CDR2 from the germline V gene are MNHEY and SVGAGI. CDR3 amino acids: CASATQSLSYEQYF. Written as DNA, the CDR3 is TGTGCCAGCGCGACACAATCGCTCTCCTACGAGCAGTACTTC.

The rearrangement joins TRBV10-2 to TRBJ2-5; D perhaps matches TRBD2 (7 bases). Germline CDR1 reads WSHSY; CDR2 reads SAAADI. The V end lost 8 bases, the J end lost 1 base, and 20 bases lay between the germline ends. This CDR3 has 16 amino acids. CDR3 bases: TGCGCCAGCGGGGGGGGCAAAGCGGGCCTCCAAGAGACCCAGTACTTC. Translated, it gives CASGGGKAGLQETQYF.

The CDR3 DNA reads TGTGCCAGCTCACCAGAAACAGGGGGCGCAGGCACTGAAGCTTTCTTT. Translated: CASSPETGGAGTEAFF. V and J are TRBV18 and TRBJ1-1, with 9 bases aligning to TRBD1. J gave up 4 bases and V 2 bases, and 8 bases lay outside the gene matches. Germline CDR1 and CDR2: KGHSH and LQKENI. The CDR3 extends over 16 amino acids.

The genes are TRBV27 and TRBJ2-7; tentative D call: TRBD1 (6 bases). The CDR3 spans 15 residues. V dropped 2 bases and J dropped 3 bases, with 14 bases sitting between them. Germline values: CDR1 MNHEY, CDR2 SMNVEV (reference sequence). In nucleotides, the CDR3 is TGTGCCAGCAGTTTAGGGCGGACAGAATTCTACGAGCAGTACTTC. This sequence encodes CASSLGRTEFYEQYF.